This T cell receptor (beta chain) stems from a study of cytomegalovirus exposure and HLA in healthy donors. Regarding the study as a whole: Serostatus for CMV was the only available immune exposure information. Based on reports, TCR beta sequences accurately predicted HLA-A and HLA-B alleles for most subjects. A previous analysis found most TCR beta V segments productive roughly 87% or roughly 30% of the time.

The PCR made use of 60 Vbeta and 13 Jbeta primers. Only in-frame clones appear in the TCRdb table, and some are missing; sequencing was by immunoSEQ multiplex PCR. Of some 130,000 clones in the sample, roughly 85% were seen once. CDR1 LNHNV and CDR2 YYDKDF come from the germline V gene (reference sequence). This CDR3 has 14 residues. The V end was cut by 8 bases, the J end by 6 bases, with 19 bases between. As regards this clone: The antigen remains undetermined.

The sequence was collected from a man aged 35-49 years in good health and CMV-seropositive. The chain combines TRBV15 with TRBJ1-2; D might be TRBD1 (5 bases). The sample consisted of PBMCs. The CDR3 region has the DNA TGTGCCACCTCCTTCCAGGGTTGGCAAAATGGCTACACCTTC. This sequence encodes CATSFQGWQNGYTF.